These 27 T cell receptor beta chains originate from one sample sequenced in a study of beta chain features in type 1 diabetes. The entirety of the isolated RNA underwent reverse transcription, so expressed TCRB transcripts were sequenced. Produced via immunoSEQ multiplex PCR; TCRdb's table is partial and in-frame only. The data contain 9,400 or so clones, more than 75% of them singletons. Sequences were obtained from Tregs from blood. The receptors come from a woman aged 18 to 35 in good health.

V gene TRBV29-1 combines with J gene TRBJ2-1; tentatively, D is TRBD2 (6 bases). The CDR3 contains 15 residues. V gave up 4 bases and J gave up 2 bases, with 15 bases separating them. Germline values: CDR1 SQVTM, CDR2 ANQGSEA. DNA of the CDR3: TGCAGCGTTGCCCGGGGGACGGCAACCTACAATGAGCAGTTCTTC. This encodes CSVARGTATYNEQFF.

CDR3 loop: CASRQNGGQIYEQYF. The CDR3 bases are TGTGCCAGCAGACAGAACGGGGGACAGATATACGAGCAGTACTTC. The chain uses TRBV11-1 and TRBJ2-7, with D perhaps TRBD1 (7 bases). The CDR3 is made up of 15 amino acids. V was clipped by 6 bases and J by 4 bases, with 19 bases between them. The germline V gene has CDR1 SGHAT and CDR2 FQDESV (reference sequence).

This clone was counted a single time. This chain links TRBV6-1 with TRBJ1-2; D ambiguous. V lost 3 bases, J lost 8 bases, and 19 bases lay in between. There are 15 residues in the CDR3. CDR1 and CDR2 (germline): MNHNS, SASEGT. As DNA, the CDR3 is TGTGCCAGCAGTGAGCTGTCCGAGAGGGTCTGGGGCTACACCTTC. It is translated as CASSELSERVWGYTF.

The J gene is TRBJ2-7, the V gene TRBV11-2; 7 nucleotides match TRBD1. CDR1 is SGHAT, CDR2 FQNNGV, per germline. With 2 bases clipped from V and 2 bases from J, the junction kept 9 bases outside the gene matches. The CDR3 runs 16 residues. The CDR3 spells CASSLNWPGQTYEQYF. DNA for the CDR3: TGTGCCAGCAGCTTAAATTGGCCGGGACAGACCTACGAGCAGTACTTC.

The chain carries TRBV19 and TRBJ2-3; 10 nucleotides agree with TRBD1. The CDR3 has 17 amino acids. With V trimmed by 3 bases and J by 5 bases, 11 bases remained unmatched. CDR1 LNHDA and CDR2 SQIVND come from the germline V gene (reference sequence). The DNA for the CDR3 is TGTGCCAGTAGTATGGGCCCTTCGACAGGGGGCCGAGATACGCAGTATTTT. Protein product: CASSMGPSTGGRDTQYF.

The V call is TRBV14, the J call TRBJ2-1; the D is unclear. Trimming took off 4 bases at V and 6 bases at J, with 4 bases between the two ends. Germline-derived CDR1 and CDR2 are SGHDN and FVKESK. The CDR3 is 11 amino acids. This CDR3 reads CASSLINEQFF. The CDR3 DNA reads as TGTGCCAGCAGCCTTATCAATGAGCAGTTCTTC.

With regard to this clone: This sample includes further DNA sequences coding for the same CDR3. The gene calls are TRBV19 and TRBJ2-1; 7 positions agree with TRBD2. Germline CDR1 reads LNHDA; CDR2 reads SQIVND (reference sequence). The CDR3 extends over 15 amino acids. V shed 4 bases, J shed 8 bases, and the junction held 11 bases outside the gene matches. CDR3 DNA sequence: TGTGCCAGTAGTACATCAGGAGGGAGGGCCTATGAGCAGTTCTTC. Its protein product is CASSTSGGRAYEQFF.

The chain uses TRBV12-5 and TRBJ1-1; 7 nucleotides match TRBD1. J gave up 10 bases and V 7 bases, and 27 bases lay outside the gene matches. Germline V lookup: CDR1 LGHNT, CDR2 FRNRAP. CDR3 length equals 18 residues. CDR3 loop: CASVPLRWDNRGWNGAFF. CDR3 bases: TGTGCTAGTGTCCCACTGCGTTGGGACAACAGGGGATGGAATGGAGCTTTCTTT.

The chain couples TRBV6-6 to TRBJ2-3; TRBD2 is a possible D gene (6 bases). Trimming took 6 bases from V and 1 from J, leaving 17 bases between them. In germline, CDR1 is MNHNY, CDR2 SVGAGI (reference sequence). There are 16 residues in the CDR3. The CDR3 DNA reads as TGTGCCAGCAGCCCGGGGCGGGACCAACGCACAGATACGCAGTATTTT. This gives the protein CASSPGRDQRTDTQYF.

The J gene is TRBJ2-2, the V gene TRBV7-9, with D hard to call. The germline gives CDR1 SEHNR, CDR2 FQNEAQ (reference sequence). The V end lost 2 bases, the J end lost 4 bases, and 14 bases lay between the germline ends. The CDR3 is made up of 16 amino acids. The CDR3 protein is CASSLMGRKITGELFF. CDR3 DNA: TGTGCCAGCAGCTTAATGGGCCGGAAAATCACCGGGGAGCTGTTTTTT.

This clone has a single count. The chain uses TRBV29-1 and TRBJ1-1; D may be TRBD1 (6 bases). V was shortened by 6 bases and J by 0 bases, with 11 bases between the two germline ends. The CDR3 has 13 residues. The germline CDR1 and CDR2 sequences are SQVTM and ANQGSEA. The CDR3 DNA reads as TGCAGCGTCCACAGGGACATGAACACTGAAGCTTTCTTT. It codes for CSVHRDMNTEAFF.

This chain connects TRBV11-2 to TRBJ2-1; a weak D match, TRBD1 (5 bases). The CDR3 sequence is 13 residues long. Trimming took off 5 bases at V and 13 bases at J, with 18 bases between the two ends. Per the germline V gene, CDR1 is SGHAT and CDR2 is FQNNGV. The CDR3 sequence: CASSLGPAGHQFF. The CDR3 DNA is TGTGCCAGCAGCCTAGGTCCCGCAGGGCACCAGTTCTTC.

The CDR3 loop is CASSHPGSSYEQYF. The CDR3 coding sequence is TGTGCCAGCAGCCATCCCGGTAGCTCCTACGAGCAGTACTTC. The V gene is TRBV7-9, the J gene TRBJ2-7; D gene unclear. The CDR3 is 14 residues long. Trimming shortened V by 5 bases and J by 0 bases, and 11 bases separated the two germline ends. In germline, CDR1 is SEHNR, CDR2 FQNEAQ (reference sequence).

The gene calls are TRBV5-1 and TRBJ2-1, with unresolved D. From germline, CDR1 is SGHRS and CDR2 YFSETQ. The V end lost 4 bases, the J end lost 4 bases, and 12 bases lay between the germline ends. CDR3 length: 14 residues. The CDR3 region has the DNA TGCGCCAGCAGCCCCAAGTCGGTTTACAATGAGCAGTTCTTC. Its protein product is CASSPKSVYNEQFF.

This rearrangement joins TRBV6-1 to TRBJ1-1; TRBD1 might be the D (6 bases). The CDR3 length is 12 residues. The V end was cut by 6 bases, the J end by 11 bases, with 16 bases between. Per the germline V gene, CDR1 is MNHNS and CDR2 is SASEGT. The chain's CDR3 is CASSAGQTRAFF. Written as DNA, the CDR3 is TGTGCCAGCAGCGCCGGACAGACTCGGGCTTTCTTT.

In nucleotides, the CDR3 is TGTGCCAGCAGTTACTCCGCACTATACAATGAGCAGTTCTTC. Protein sequence: CASSYSALYNEQFF. The rearrangement uses TRBV6-6 and TRBJ2-1; the D is unclear. Germline V CDR1 and CDR2: MNHNY, SVGAGI (reference sequence). V lost 0 bases and J lost 4, with 7 bases in between. CDR3 size: 14 residues.

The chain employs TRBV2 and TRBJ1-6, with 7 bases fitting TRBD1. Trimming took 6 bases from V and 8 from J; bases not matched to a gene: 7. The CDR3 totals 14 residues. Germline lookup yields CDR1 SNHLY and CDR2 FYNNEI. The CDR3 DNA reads TGTGCCAGCAGGGTTGACAGGGCGGATTCACCCCTCCACTTT. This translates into CASRVDRADSPLHF. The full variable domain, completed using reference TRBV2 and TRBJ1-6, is EPEVTQTPSHQVTQMGQEVILRCVPISNHLYFYWYRQILGQKVEFLVSFYNNEISEKSEIFDDQFSVERPDGSNFTLKIRSTKLEDSAMYFCASRVDRADSPLHFGNGTRLTVT.

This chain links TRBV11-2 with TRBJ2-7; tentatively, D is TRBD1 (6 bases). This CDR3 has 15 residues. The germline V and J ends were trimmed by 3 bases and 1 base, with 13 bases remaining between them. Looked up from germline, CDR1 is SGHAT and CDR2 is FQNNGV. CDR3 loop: CASSFERTGSYEQYF. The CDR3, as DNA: TGTGCCAGCAGCTTTGAACGCACAGGGTCCTACGAGCAGTACTTC.

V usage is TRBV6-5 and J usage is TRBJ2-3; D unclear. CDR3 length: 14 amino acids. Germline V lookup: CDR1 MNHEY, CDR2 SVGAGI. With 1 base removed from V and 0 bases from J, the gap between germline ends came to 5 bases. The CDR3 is CASSYFSSTDTQYF. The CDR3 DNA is TGTGCCAGCAGTTACTTCTCTAGCACAGATACGCAGTATTTT.

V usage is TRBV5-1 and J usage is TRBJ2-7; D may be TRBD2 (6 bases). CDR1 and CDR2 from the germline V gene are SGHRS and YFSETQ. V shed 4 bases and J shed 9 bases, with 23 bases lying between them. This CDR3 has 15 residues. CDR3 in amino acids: CASSGGLMAGERQYF. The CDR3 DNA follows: TGCGCCAGCAGCGGGGGACTGATGGCTGGCGAGCGGCAGTACTTC. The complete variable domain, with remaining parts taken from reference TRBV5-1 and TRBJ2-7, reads KAGVTQTPRYLIKTRGQQVTLSCSPISGHRSVSWYQQTPGQGLQFLFEYFSETQRNKGNFPGRFSGRQFSNSRSEMNVSTLELGDSALYLCASSGGLMAGERQYFGPGTRLTVT.

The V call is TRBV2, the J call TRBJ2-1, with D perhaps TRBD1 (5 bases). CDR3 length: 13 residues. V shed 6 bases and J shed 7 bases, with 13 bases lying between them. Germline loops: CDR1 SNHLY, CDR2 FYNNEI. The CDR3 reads CASSWEKGNEQFF. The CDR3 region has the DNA TGTGCCAGCAGCTGGGAAAAGGGGAATGAGCAGTTCTTC.

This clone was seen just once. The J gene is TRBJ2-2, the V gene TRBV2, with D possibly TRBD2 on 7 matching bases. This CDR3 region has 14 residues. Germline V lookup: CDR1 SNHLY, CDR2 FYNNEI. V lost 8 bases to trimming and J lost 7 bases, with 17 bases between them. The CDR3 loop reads CASGQRGGSGELFF. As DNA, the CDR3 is TGTGCCAGCGGACAGCGGGGAGGCAGCGGGGAGCTGTTTTTT.

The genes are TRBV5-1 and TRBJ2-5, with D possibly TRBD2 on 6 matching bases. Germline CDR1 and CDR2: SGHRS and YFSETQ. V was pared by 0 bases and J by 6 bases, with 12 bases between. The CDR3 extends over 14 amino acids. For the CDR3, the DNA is TGCGCCAGCAGCTTGGAGGTGGGGGGAAAGACCCAGTACTTC. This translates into CASSLEVGGKTQYF.

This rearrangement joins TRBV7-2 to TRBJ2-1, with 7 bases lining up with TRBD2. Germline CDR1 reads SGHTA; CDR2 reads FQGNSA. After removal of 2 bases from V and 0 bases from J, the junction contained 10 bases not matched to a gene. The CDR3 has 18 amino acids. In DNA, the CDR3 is TGTGCCAGCAGCTTAATCATTCGAGCGGGGCGCTCCTACAATGAGCAGTTCTTC. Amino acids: CASSLIIRAGRSYNEQFF.

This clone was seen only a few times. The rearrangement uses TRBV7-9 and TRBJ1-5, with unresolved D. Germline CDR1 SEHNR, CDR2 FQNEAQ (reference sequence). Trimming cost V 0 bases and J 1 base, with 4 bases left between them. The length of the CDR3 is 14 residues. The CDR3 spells CASSLAGSNQPQHF. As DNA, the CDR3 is TGTGCCAGCAGCTTAGCCGGGAGCAATCAGCCCCAGCATTTT.

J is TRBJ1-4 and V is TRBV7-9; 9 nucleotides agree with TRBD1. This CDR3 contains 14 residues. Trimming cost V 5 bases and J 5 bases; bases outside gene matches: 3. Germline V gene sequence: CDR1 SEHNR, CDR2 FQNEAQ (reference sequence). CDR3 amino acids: CASSPGTGNEKLFF. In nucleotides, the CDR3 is TGTGCCAGCAGCCCCGGGACAGGGAATGAAAAACTGTTTTTT.

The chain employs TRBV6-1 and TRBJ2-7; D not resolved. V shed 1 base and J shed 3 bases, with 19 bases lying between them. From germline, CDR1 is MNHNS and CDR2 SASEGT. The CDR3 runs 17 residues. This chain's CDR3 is CASSEGKVRLKHYEQYF. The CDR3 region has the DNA TGTGCCAGCAGTGAAGGGAAGGTCAGGTTGAAACACTACGAGCAGTACTTC.